Below are 8 T cell receptor beta chains sequenced from a single sample in a study of Graves' ophthalmopathy and Graves' hyperthyroidism. TCR beta CDR3 regions were amplified from RNA transcripts. The workflow started with a first-round RT-PCR run with HTBI primers and then moved on to a second-round multiplex PCR. TCRdb used MiXCR to reprocess the multiplex PCR reads, holding one entry per CDR3 protein. The repertoire has 900,000 to 1,200,000 distinct CDR3 sequences, approximately 35% of them found once; the top ten carry 11%. Material for sequencing was peripheral blood or thyroid tissue (not recorded which). These receptors were collected from an adult man with Graves' hyperthyroidism.

This clonotype was observed a few times. The chain joins TRBV10-3 to TRBJ2-3; possible D gene TRBD2, 5 bases. The CDR3 contains 13 residues. Deletions cut 6 bases from V and 8 bases from J, with 15 bases between. CDR1 and CDR2 from the germline V gene are ENHRY and SYGVKD. The CDR3 DNA sequence: TGTGCCATCAGAAGGGAGCCGTTCGGTACGCAGTATTTT. Protein: CAIRREPFGTQYF.

In its sample, this clonotype was seen many times. The chain combines TRBV19 with TRBJ1-2; D remains unclear. Germline V CDR1 and CDR2: LNHDA, SQIVND (reference sequence). The V gene lost 7 bases and the J gene lost 2 bases, with 17 bases spanning the gap. The CDR3 consists of 15 residues. The CDR3: CASTEEVTVNYGYTF. The DNA for the CDR3 is TGTGCCAGTACCGAAGAAGTGACGGTGAACTATGGCTACACCTTC. Full variable domain (rest looked up from reference TRBV19 and TRBJ1-2): DGGITQSPKYLFRKEGQNVTLSCEQNLNHDAMYWYRQDPGQGLRLIYYSQIVNDFQKGDIAEGYSVSREKKESFPLTVTSAQKNPTAFYLCASTEEVTVNYGYTFGSGTRLTVV.

This clonotype was seen many times. V usage is TRBV7-9 and J usage is TRBJ2-5, with 12 bases identical to TRBD2. The germline V gene encodes CDR1 SEHNR and CDR2 FQNEAQ (reference sequence). V lost 2 bases and J lost 7; bases outside the gene matches: 5. The CDR3 extends over 15 amino acids. CDR3 amino acids: CASSLSTSGSVTQYF. As DNA, the CDR3 is TGTGCCAGCAGCTTATCGACTAGCGGGAGTGTGACCCAGTACTTC.

This rearrangement joins TRBV12-3 or TRBV12-4 to TRBJ1-2; D is possibly TRBD1 (5 bases). This CDR3 comprises 12 residues. The V end lost 11 bases, the J end lost 4 bases, and 14 bases lay between the germline ends. The CDR3 sequence: CAYRKGAYGYTF. For the CDR3, the DNA is TGTGCCTACAGAAAAGGGGCCTATGGCTACACCTTC.

This clonotype has a count of ten or more. This chain links TRBV5-8 with TRBJ1-5; maybe TRBD1 (5 bases). The CDR3 consists of 14 residues. Germline V gene sequence: CDR1 SGHTS, CDR2 YDEGEE. The ends were cut back, 0 bases at V and 4 bases at J, with 8 bases in the middle. In DNA form, the CDR3 reads TGTGCCAGCAGCTTGGTCCAGGGAAATCAGCCCCAGCATTTT. This sequence encodes CASSLVQGNQPQHF.

This clonotype was recorded many times. This rearrangement joins TRBV7-2 to TRBJ2-7; a possible D gene is TRBD1 (6 bases). Per the germline V gene, CDR1 is SGHTA and CDR2 is FQGNSA. This CDR3 comprises 14 residues. The ends were cut back, 10 bases at V and 0 bases at J, with 16 bases in the middle. The CDR3 is CATKTRGNSYEQYF. Written as DNA, the CDR3 is TGTGCCACCAAAACCAGGGGAAACTCCTACGAGCAGTACTTC.

The sample holds many counts of this clonotype. The chain joins TRBV6-1 to TRBJ1-1, with D possibly being TRBD1 (5 bases). The CDR3 length is 15 residues. Per germline, CDR1 MNHNS and CDR2 SASEGT. The V and J ends lost 8 bases and 4 bases respectively, with 20 bases between them. CDR3 amino acids: CASRIERRGGTEAFF. CDR3 bases: TGTGCCAGCCGCATTGAAAGGAGGGGAGGCACTGAAGCTTTCTTT.

Note on this clonotype: With a much larger clone just one base away, this may be a read error. The genes are TRBV5-1 and TRBJ1-3; TRBD1 is a possible D gene (5 bases). This CDR3 is 15 amino acids long. CDR1 and CDR2 (germline): SGHRS, YFSETQ. In DNA, the CDR3 is TGTGCCAGCAGCCCGGGACCACACTCTGGAAACACCATATATTTT. Encoded protein: CASSPGPHSGNTIYF.